This T cell receptor (beta chain) was found in a study of post-analysis software for immune sequencing data. The TCR beta cDNA libraries contained unique molecular identifiers. T cells numbering about 0.85 to 10 million yielded cDNA molecules that totaled some 500,000. TCRdb reanalysed the PCR reads using MiXCR and keeps one entry per CDR3 protein. The sample carries 500,000 to 600,000 distinct CDR3 sequences, roughly 46% recorded once. Study-wide results and limits: Samples prepared in the same batch strongly co-clustered by F measure. Controls had significantly higher normalized Chao1 diversity than multiple sclerosis patients. Five TRBV segments, including TRBV5-6, TRBV5-1 and TRBV20-1, were more frequent in patients than controls.

V dropped 1 base and J dropped 3 bases, with 12 bases sitting between them. The CDR3 runs to 15 residues. The germline V gene encodes CDR1 SGHTA and CDR2 FQGNSA. On this clonotype itself: Its target is unknown.

The receptor was derived from a girl between 5 and 17 years old with multiple sclerosis. Sequenced input: blood. The V call is TRBV7-2, the J call TRBJ1-1; D not resolved. In DNA form, the CDR3 reads TGTGCCAGCAGCTTAGTCCCCGGCAGCTACACTGAAGCTTTCTTT. It codes for CASSLVPGSYTEAFF.